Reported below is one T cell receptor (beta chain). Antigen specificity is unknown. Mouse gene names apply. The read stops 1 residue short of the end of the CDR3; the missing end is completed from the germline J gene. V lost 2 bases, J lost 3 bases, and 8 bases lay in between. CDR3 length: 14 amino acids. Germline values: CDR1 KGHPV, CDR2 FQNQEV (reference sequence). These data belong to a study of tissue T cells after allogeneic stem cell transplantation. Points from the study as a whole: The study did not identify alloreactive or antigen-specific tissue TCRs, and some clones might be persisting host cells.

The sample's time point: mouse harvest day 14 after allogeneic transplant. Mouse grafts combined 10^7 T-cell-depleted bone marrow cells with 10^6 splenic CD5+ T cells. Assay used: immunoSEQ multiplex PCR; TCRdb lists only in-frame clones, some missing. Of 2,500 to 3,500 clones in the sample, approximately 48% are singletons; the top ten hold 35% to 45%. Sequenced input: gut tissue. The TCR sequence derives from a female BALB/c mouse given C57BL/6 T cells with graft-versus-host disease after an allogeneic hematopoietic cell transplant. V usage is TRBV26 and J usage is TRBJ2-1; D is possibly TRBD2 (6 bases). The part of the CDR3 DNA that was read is TGTGCCAGCAGTCTGGGGGGGTCCTATGCTGAGCAGTTC. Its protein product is CASSLGGSYAEQF. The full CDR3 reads CASSLGGSYAEQFF.